This TCR beta chain was captured by sequencing in a study of blood T cell repertoires in COVID-19. Per the germline V gene, CDR1 is SGHTS and CDR2 is YDEGEE. V gave up 4 bases and J gave up 5 bases; unmatched junction bases: 13. The CDR3 runs 17 residues. This table comes from immunoSEQ multiplex PCR, and its TCRdb copy is limited to in-frame clones, with some not included. The repertoire has about 260,000 clones, 85% to 90% of them found once; the top ten carry 0.85% to 0.95%. The clonotype comes from a middle-aged man who had been exposed to COVID-19. Sequencing used PBMCs or T cells enriched from blood (not recorded which). The rearrangement uses TRBV5-8 and TRBJ2-3, with TRBD1 matching 10 bases. CDR3: CASSPGTGVVREDTQYF. CDR3 nucleotide sequence: TGTGCCAGCAGCCCCGGGACAGGGGTCGTTCGAGAAGATACGCAGTATTTT.